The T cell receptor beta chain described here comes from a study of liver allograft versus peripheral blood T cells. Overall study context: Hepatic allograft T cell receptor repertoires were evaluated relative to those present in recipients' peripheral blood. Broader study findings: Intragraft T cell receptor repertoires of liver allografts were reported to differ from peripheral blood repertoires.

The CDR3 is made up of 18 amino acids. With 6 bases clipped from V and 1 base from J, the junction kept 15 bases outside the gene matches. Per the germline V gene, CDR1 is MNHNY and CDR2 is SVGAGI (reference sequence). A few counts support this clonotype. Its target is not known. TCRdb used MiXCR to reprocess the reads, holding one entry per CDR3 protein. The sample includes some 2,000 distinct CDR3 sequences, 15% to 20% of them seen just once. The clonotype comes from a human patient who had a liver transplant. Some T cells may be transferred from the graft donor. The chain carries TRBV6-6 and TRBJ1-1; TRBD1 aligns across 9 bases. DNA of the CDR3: TGTGCCAGCAGAGCGCCCTGGACAGGGGTAGGACGGAACACTGAAGCTTTCTTT. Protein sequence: CASRAPWTGVGRNTEAFF.